The 24 T cell receptor beta chains in this list originate from one sample, sequenced in a study of PD-1 blockade in classical Hodgkin lymphoma. Each patient experienced a relapse that followed autologous stem cell transplantation, and brentuximab vedotin exposure varied. Libraries were prepared by immunoSEQ multiplex PCR; TCRdb keeps only in-frame clonotypes and omits some of them. The data hold 20,000 to 25,000 clones, with approximately 80% observed a single time. The sequencing used peripheral blood mononuclear cells (PBMCs), collected at baseline. Receptors originate from a human donor with classical Hodgkin lymphoma.

J is TRBJ2-1 and V is TRBV4-3, with D perhaps TRBD2 (6 bases). V lost 1 base, J lost 2 bases, and 6 bases lay in between. CDR3 length: 14 residues. The germline CDR1 and CDR2 sequences are LGHNA and YSLEER. In DNA form, the CDR3 reads TGCGCCAGCAGCCAAGGACTAGCCTACAATGAGCAGTTCTTC. Translating gives CASSQGLAYNEQFF.

The CDR3 is CASSVEGSPVNIQYF. The DNA for the CDR3 is TGTGCCAGCAGCGTAGAGGGGAGCCCCGTAAACATTCAGTACTTC. The V and J genes are TRBV9 and TRBJ2-4; the D gene could be TRBD1 or TRBD2 (5 bases each). This CDR3 is built from 15 residues. CDR1 is SGDLS and CDR2 is YYNGEE in the germline V gene. V was shortened by 0 bases and J by 6 bases, with 13 bases between the two germline ends.

The CDR3 is CASSQHTRQRGIFNEQFF. CDR3 DNA: TGCGCCAGCAGCCAGCATACTAGACAGCGGGGAATCTTCAATGAGCAGTTCTTC. V is TRBV4-3 and J is TRBJ2-1; TRBD2 agrees at 7 bases. The CDR3 has 18 amino acids. V trimming: 3 bases; J trimming: 6 bases; junction bases outside the gene matches: 17. CDR1 is LGHNA and CDR2 is YSLEER in the germline V gene.

V is TRBV5-1 and J is TRBJ2-3; D remains ambiguous. The CDR3 sequence is 16 residues long. CDR1 and CDR2 from the germline V gene are SGHRS and YFSETQ. V lost 1 base, J lost 0 bases, and 12 bases lay in between. CDR3 DNA sequence: TGCGCCAGCAGCTTGACCCGGACCCTCAGCACAGATACGCAGTATTTT. This sequence encodes CASSLTRTLSTDTQYF.

The genes are TRBV10-1 and TRBJ1-1; TRBD1 agrees at 9 bases. V dropped 5 bases and J dropped 4; count of bases not matched to a gene: 8. The germline CDR1 and CDR2 sequences are WNHNN and SYGVQD (reference sequence). This CDR3 spans 15 amino acids. CDR3 in amino acids: CASSPRTGAGTEAFF. The CDR3 DNA reads as TGCGCCAGCAGTCCCCGGACAGGGGCAGGCACTGAAGCTTTCTTT.

This clone was counted a few times. The chain combines TRBV29-1 with TRBJ2-3; TRBD2 matches at 8 bases. The CDR3 sequence is 14 residues long. Per the germline V gene, CDR1 is SQVTM and CDR2 is ANQGSEA. V gave up 4 bases and J gave up 1 base; unmatched junction bases: 4. CDR3 sequence reads: CSVVGTRGTDTQYF. The CDR3 nucleotides read TGCAGCGTTGTGGGGACTAGGGGCACAGATACGCAGTATTTT.

The chain has TRBV18 and TRBJ1-3; D not certain. Germline V gene data show CDR1 as KGHSH and CDR2 as LQKENI. This CDR3 comprises 15 residues. Trimming removed 3 bases at V and 0 bases at J, with 9 bases between. The CDR3 region has the DNA TGTGCCAGCTCACCCTACAGTGGCTCTGGAAACACCATATATTTT. Translated, it gives CASSPYSGSGNTIYF.

This clone has a single count. The chain couples TRBV18 to TRBJ2-1; 7 nucleotides match TRBD2. V lost 1 base, J lost 8 bases, and 11 bases stayed unmatched. The germline V gene has CDR1 KGHSH and CDR2 LQKENI. The CDR3 extends over 16 amino acids. For the CDR3, the DNA is TGTGCCAGCTCACCACTCGCGGCGGGGGAGCGACATGAGCAGTTCTTC. It specifies CASSPLAAGERHEQFF.

V usage is TRBV18 and J usage is TRBJ2-1, with TRBD2 matching 16 bases. Trimming took 3 bases from V and 9 from J; bases not matched to a gene: 5. Germline CDR1 reads KGHSH; CDR2 reads LQKENI. The CDR3 covers 16 residues. This chain's CDR3 is CASSPGLAGGPGEQFF. The CDR3 bases are TGTGCCAGCTCACCGGGACTAGCGGGGGGGCCAGGTGAGCAGTTCTTC.

This clone was picked up a small number of times. The chain carries TRBV25-1 and TRBJ1-5, with D maybe TRBD1 (5 bases). CDR1 and CDR2 (germline): MGHDK, SYGVNS. The CDR3 totals 13 residues. The ends were cut back, 1 base at V and 6 bases at J, with 7 bases in the middle. The CDR3 spells CASSESGLQPQHF. CDR3 sequence (DNA): TGTGCCAGCAGTGAATCAGGGCTTCAGCCCCAGCATTTT. Based on the CDR3 plus reference TRBV25-1 and TRBJ1-5, the full variable domain is EADIYQTPRYLVIGTGKKITLECSQTMGHDKMYWYQQDPGMELHLIHYSYGVNSTEKGDLSSESTVSRIRTEHFPLTLESARPSHTSQYLCASSESGLQPQHFGDGTRLSIL.

This chain connects TRBV5-1 to TRBJ2-7; perhaps TRBD1 as D (6 bases). Trimming took off 0 bases at V and 3 bases at J, with 16 bases between the two ends. Germline loops: CDR1 SGHRS, CDR2 YFSETQ. The CDR3 is made up of 16 amino acids. The CDR3: CASSLDGAGTNYEQYF. For the CDR3, the DNA is TGCGCCAGCAGCTTGGATGGGGCCGGGACAAACTACGAGCAGTACTTC.

The CDR3 spells CASSLIHEQYF. CDR3 nucleotides: TGTGCCAGCAGCTTGATACACGAGCAGTACTTC. The chain joins TRBV5-8 to TRBJ2-7; D call uncertain. The CDR3 is 11 amino acids. CDR1 and CDR2 from the germline V gene are SGHTS and YDEGEE. Trimming left V 1 base short and J 5 bases short, with 4 bases between.

The V gene is TRBV7-9, the J gene TRBJ2-7; maybe TRBD1 (5 bases). CDR3 length: 13 residues. Germline V gene lookup returns CDR1 SEHNR and CDR2 FQNEAQ (reference sequence). V was clipped by 7 bases and J by 0 bases, with 10 bases between them. CDR3 bases: TGTGCCAGCAAGGGGCAAAGCTCCTACGAGCAGTACTTC. It specifies CASKGQSSYEQYF.

The V and J genes are TRBV11-2 and TRBJ2-2; D not certain. The CDR3 has 14 residues. Germline CDR1 is SGHAT and CDR2 is FQNNGV. V lost 1 base, J lost 3 bases, and 6 bases lay in between. CDR3 sequence: CASSLVRYTGELFF. CDR3 nucleotides: TGTGCCAGCAGCTTAGTTAGGTACACCGGGGAGCTGTTTTTT.

The V and J genes are TRBV7-9 and TRBJ2-5, with TRBD1 matching over 10 bases. The J call is uncertain, as TRBJ2-7 better fits the DNA end. The length of the CDR3 is 12 residues. Germline V gene lookup returns CDR1 SEHNR and CDR2 FQNEAQ (reference sequence). The CDR3 loop is CASGTGVYEQYF. As DNA, the CDR3 is TGTGCCAGCGGGACAGGGGTCTACGAGCAGTACTTC.

By share, this clone ranks as medium-sized. The chain is built from TRBV19 and TRBJ1-4; no clear D. The CDR3 loop spans 10 amino acids. Per germline, CDR1 LNHDA and CDR2 SQIVND (reference sequence). The germline V and J ends were trimmed by 7 bases and 6 bases, with 3 bases remaining between them. The CDR3 protein is CASKDEKLFF. The CDR3 coding sequence is TGTGCCAGTAAGGATGAAAAACTGTTTTTT.

This clone was found once. J is TRBJ2-3 and V is TRBV7-3, with D perhaps TRBD1 (6 bases). V lost 1 base and J lost 4, with 9 bases in between. Germline V CDR1 and CDR2: SGHTA, FQGTGA. The CDR3 has 14 amino acids. The CDR3 here is CASSLRGRADTQYF. CDR3 bases: TGTGCCAGCAGCTTAAGGGGGCGGGCAGATACGCAGTATTTT. Full variable domain (outside the CDR3, taken from reference TRBV7-3 and TRBJ2-3): GAGVSQTPSNKVTEKGKYVELRCDPISGHTALYWYRQSLGQGPEFLIYFQGTGAADDSGLPNDRFFAVRPEGSVSTLKIQRTERGDSAVYLCASSLRGRADTQYFGPGTRLTVL.

CDR3 DNA sequence: TGTGCCAGCAGTTACGACGCAGGGCAAGAGACCCAGTACTTC. The encoded protein is CASSYDAGQETQYF. The rearrangement uses TRBV6-5 and TRBJ2-5; a weak D match, TRBD1 (5 bases). Germline CDR1 reads MNHEY; CDR2 reads SVGAGI. The CDR3 contains 14 residues. Deletions cut 2 bases from V and 2 bases from J, with 9 bases between.

V usage is TRBV27 and J usage is TRBJ2-7; D uncertain. The CDR3 totals 14 residues. V was shortened by 5 bases and J by 6 bases, with 17 bases between the two germline ends. CDR1 and CDR2 from the germline V gene are MNHEY and SMNVEV (reference sequence). CDR3 in DNA: TGTGCCAGCAGTCCCCCCTGGGCAAGAGGCGAGCAGTACTTC. It specifies CASSPPWARGEQYF.

The J gene is TRBJ2-1, the V gene TRBV6-5; D gene uncertain. Trimming took off 6 bases at V and 6 bases at J, with 9 bases between the two ends. The germline V gene has CDR1 MNHEY and CDR2 SVGAGI. The CDR3 extends over 12 amino acids. CDR3 residues: CASSRPRNEQFF. CDR3 bases: TGTGCCAGCAGCCGCCCCCGCAATGAGCAGTTCTTC.

This chain uses TRBV2 with TRBJ2-5; the match to TRBD1 covers 7 bases. Trimming at V came to 6 bases and at J to 2 bases, leaving 6 bases not matched to a gene. CDR3 length: 14 amino acids. Germline CDR1 is SNHLY and CDR2 is FYNNEI. CDR3 protein: CASRSDRIQETQYF. DNA for the CDR3: TGTGCCAGCAGGTCGGACAGGATTCAAGAGACCCAGTACTTC. The entire variable domain, with the rest obtained from reference TRBV2 and TRBJ2-5, is as follows: EPEVTQTPSHQVTQMGQEVILRCVPISNHLYFYWYRQILGQKVEFLVSFYNNEISEKSEIFDDQFSVERPDGSNFTLKIRSTKLEDSAMYFCASRSDRIQETQYFGPGTRLLVL.

The chain carries TRBV5-5 and TRBJ1-2, with TRBD1 identical over 7 bases. Germline CDR1 SGHKS, CDR2 YYEKEE (reference sequence). V lost 2 bases and J lost 5; bases outside the gene matches: 24. This CDR3 is 20 amino acids long. In DNA, the CDR3 is TGTGCCAGCAGCTTTTCTTCGGTAGTACAGGGGAAGTCTGGACTTTATGGCTACACCTTC. As protein: CASSFSSVVQGKSGLYGYTF.

V usage is TRBV2 and J usage is TRBJ1-4; 7 bases match TRBD1. The V gene's germline CDR1 is SNHLY and CDR2 FYNNEI. The trim removed 7 bases at V and 5 bases at J, leaving 7 bases unmatched. The CDR3 extends over 14 amino acids. CDR3 bases: TGTGCCAGCAAACGGGACAGTAGGAATGAAAAACTGTTTTTT. Translating it yields CASKRDSRNEKLFF.

This chain uses TRBV29-1 with TRBJ2-2; the D is unclear. Per germline, CDR1 SQVTM and CDR2 ANQGSEA. V was pared by 1 base and J by 1 base, with 1 base between. The CDR3 has 12 amino acids. The CDR3: CSVEGNTGELFF. Written as DNA, the CDR3 is TGCAGCGTTGAAGGGAACACCGGGGAGCTGTTTTTT.